This TCR beta chain came from a study of neurological immune-mediated disorders. It was from 2 million PBMCs stored at -80 C that the unsorted libraries were obtained. This CDR3 contains 13 residues. Germline V gene sequence: CDR1 DFQATT, CDR2 SNEGSKA (reference sequence). Trimming at V came to 4 bases and at J to 6 bases, leaving 8 bases not matched to a gene. Broader study findings: CDR3 amino acid sequences of expanded clones were not shared across subjects, a result suggesting private repertoires in all groups.

Via MiXCR, TCRdb re-called the 5' RACE reads, giving one row per CDR3 protein. The sample lists roughly 50,000 distinct CDR3 sequences; 10% were seen once. As regards this clonotype: Its antigen remains unknown.

The source is a man in his 70s with HTLV-1-associated myelopathy (HAM/TSP). The sequenced sample consisted of PBMCs. The chain couples TRBV20-1 to TRBJ2-7, with 8 bases fitting TRBD1. The CDR3 DNA reads TGCAGTGCTATTACCGGGACAGGCGGCGAGCAGTACTTC. Translated: CSAITGTGGEQYF.